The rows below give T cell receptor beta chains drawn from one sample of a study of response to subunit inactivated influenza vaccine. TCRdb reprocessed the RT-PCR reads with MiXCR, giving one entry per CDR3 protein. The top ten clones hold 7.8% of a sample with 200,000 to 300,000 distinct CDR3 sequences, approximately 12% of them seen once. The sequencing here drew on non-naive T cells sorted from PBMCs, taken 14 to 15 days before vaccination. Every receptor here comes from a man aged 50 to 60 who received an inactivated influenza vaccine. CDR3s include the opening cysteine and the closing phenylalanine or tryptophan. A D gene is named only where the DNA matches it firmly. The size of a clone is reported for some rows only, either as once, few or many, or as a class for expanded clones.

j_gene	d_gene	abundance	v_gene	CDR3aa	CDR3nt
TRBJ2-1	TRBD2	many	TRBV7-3	CASSLTTTSGTHNEQFF	TGTGCCAGCAGCTTAACGACCACTAGCGGGACCCACAATGAGCAGTTCTTC
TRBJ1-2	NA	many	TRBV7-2	CASSSAQGFLSGYTF	TGTGCCAGCAGCTCAGCGCAGGGATTCCTTTCTGGCTACACCTTC
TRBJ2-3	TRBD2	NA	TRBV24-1	CAALGREVTDTQYF	TGTGCCGCGCTGGGGCGGGAGGTCACAGATACGCAGTATTTT
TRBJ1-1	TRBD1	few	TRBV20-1	CSAPRTGPVTEAFF	TGCAGTGCTCCGCGGACAGGTCCGGTCACTGAAGCTTTCTTT
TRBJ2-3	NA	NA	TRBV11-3	CASSSGPVDTQYF	TGTGCCAGCAGCTCCGGGCCCGTCGATACGCAGTATTTT
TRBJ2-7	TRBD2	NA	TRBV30	CAWIRRETYEQYF	TGTGCCTGGATACGGCGGGAGACCTACGAGCAGTACTTC
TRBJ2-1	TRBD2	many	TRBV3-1	CASSPGTSGGYNEQFF	TGTGCCAGCAGCCCGGGGACTAGCGGGGGGTACAATGAGCAGTTCTTC
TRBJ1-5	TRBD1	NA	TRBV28	CASSLPGQGISYSNQPQHF	TGTGCCAGCAGTTTACCGGGACAGGGTATTAGCTATAGCAATCAGCCCCAGCATTTT
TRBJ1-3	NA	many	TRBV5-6	CASSFLGLSSGNTIYF	TGTGCCAGCAGCTTCCTCGGATTAAGCTCTGGAAACACCATATATTTT
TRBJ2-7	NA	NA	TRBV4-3	CASSRGPIDYEQYF	TGCGCCAGCAGCCGTGGACCGATCGACTACGAGCAGTACTTC
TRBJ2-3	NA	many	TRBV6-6	CASSSGTITDTQYF	TGTGCCAGCAGTTCCGGGACGATCACAGATACGCAGTATTTT
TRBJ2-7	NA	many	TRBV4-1	CASSQPQTYEQYF	TGCGCCAGCAGCCAACCACAAACCTACGAGCAGTACTTC
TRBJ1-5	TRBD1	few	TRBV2	CASKGLTGEGQPQHF	TGTGCCAGCAAAGGGTTGACAGGGGAAGGACAGCCCCAGCATTTT
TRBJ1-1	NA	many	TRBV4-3	CASSQQSRGGEAFF	TGCGCCAGCAGCCAACAATCTAGGGGAGGTGAAGCTTTCTTT
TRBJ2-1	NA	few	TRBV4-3	CASSREGGTAYNEQFF	TGCGCCAGCAGCCGAGAAGGAGGGACAGCCTACAATGAGCAGTTCTTC